The entry that follows covers one T cell receptor beta chain sequence. No antigen is known for it. CDR3 length equals 14 residues. Germline V gives CDR1 SGDLS, CDR2 YYNGEE. Deletions cut 0 bases from V and 1 base from J, with 8 bases between. TCRdb reprocessed the 5' RACE reads via MiXCR and lists one record per CDR3 protein. In the table there are under 600,000 distinct CDR3 sequences, less than 25% of which are singletons. The sample originates from a study of T cells after yellow fever vaccination. Overall study results and limits: Some clonotypes, a small share, were shared between CD4 and CD8 compartments. Contamination of FACS-sorted repertoires by abundant clonotypes from the bulk population could occur.

The chain combines TRBV9 with TRBJ2-7; weak D call: TRBD1 (6 bases). The sample consisted of PBMCs, taken less than 25 days after the first yellow fever vaccination. This receptor was identified in a man aged 18 to 30 who received the YFV17D yellow fever vaccine. The CDR3 here is CASSVEGGSYEQYF. As DNA, the CDR3 is TGTGCCAGCAGCGTAGAAGGGGGTTCCTACGAGCAGTACTTC. Filled out from reference TRBV9 and TRBJ2-7, the complete variable domain reads DSGVTQTPKHLITATGQRVTLRCSPRSGDLSVYWYQQSLDQGLQFLIQYYNGEERAKGNILERFSAQQFPDLHSELNLSSLELGDSALYFCASSVEGGSYEQYFGPGTRLTVT.